This T cell receptor (beta chain) was observed in a study of early T cells in non-severe SARS-CoV-2 infection. Researchers attached unique molecular identifiers to individual cDNA molecules. Via MiXCR, TCRdb re-called the 5' RACE reads, giving one row per CDR3 protein. The repertoire holds tens of thousands of distinct CDR3 sequences, around 4% seen once, with 15% to 20% in the top ten. The V and J ends lost 3 bases and 2 bases respectively, with 16 bases between them. Germline V gives CDR1 MNHEY, CDR2 SVGEGT. CDR3 size: 17 residues. This clonotype was observed many times. This receptor was obtained from an adult who was a healthcare worker with PCR-confirmed SARS-CoV-2 infection or an uninfected control (not recorded which). The V gene is TRBV6-2 or TRBV6-3, the J gene TRBJ1-4, with D hard to call. The sequencing input was whole blood. CDR3 in amino acids: CASSYTVVGATNEKLFF. CDR3 sequence (DNA): TGTGCCAGCAGTTATACGGTAGTAGGAGCGACTAATGAAAAACTGTTTTTT.